This TCR beta chain came from a study of human T cells and chemical hapten exposure. Time point meaning: patch test 3, about 24 weeks after DPC sensitization. The treatment was: therapeutic diphenylcyclopropenone sensitization with weekly scalp DPC. V was clipped by 3 bases and J by 6 bases, with 8 bases between them. The germline V gene encodes CDR1 SGDLS and CDR2 YYNGEE. This CDR3 contains 12 residues. Via MiXCR, TCRdb re-called the RACE reads, giving one row per CDR3 protein. The sample shows some 170,000 distinct CDR3 sequences, about a quarter of them seen only once. This clonotype appeared many times.

The chain has TRBV9 and TRBJ2-3; unclear D gene. The source was whole blood, collected in connection with sensitization to the hapten diphenylcyclopropenone (DPC). The origin of this receptor is a woman aged 18-35 years with alopecia areata. Some clones in this sample may be carry-over from other donors' samples. CDR3 DNA: TGTGCCAGCAGCGCGACAACGGATACGCAGTATTTT. It encodes CASSATTDTQYF.